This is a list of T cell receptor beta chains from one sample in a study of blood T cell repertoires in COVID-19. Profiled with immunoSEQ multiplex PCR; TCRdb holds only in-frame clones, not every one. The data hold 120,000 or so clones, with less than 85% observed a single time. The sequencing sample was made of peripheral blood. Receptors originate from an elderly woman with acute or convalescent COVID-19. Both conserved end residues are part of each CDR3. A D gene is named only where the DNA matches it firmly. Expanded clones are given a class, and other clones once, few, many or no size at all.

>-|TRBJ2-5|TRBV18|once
TGTGCCAGCTCACCACGGGACATAAGTAGTGGAGAGACCCAGTACTTC
CASSPRDISSGETQYF
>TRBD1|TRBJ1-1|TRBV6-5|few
TGTGCCAGCAGTTACCGCGGACAGGGGTTTGCTTTCTTT
CASSYRGQGFAFF
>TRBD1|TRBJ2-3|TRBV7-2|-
TGTGCCAGCAGCACCAGACAGGGGCGCACAGATACGCAGTATTTT
CASSTRQGRTDTQYF
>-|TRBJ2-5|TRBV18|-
TGTGCCAGCTCACCGGGGCCGAGGGAGACCCAGTACTTC
CASSPGPRETQYF
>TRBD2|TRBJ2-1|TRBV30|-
TGTGCCTGGAGTGTACTAGCGGGGGCTGAGGGTGAGCAGTTCTTC
CAWSVLAGAEGEQFF
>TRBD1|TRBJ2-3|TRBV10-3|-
TGTGCCATCGCGGTCGGACAGGGATTTATTGCAGATACGCAGTATTTT
CAIAVGQGFIADTQYF
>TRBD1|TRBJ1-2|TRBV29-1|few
TGCAGCGTCGGACAGGGGGCTATTTATGGCTACACCTTC
CSVGQGAIYGYTF
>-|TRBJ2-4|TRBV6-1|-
TGTGCCAGCAGTGACAGGACTTTAGCCAAAAACATTCAGTACTTC
CASSDRTLAKNIQYF
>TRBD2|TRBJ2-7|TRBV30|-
TGTGCCTGTTCTCTAGCGGGGGGGCCCGAGCAGTACTTC
CACSLAGGPEQYF
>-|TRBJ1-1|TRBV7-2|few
TGTGCCAGCAGCTTCTTGCAGGGTCGGGGGAGCACTGAAGCTTTCTTT
CASSFLQGRGSTEAFF
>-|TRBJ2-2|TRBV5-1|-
TGCGCCAGCAGCCTGACGGGCGGGGAGCTGTTTTTT
CASSLTGGELFF
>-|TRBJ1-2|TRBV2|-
TGTGCCAGCAATACAGGCAGAGATGGCTACACCTTC
CASNTGRDGYTF
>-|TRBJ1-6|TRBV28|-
TGTGCCAGCAGCGTCCCGGGTTCACCCCTCCACTTT
CASSVPGSPLHF
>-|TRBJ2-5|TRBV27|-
TGTGCCAGCAGTCCGCGAGGATTACAAGAGACCCAGTACTTC
CASSPRGLQETQYF
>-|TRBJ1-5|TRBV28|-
TGTGCCAGCAGTTGGGGAGGGGATCAGCCCCAGCATTTT
CASSWGGDQPQHF
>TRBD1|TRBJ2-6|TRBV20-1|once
TGCAGTGCTAGTCTAGGGACAGGGGCCTCTGGGGCCAACGTCCTGACTTTC
CSASLGTGASGANVLTF
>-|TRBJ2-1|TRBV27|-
TGTGCCAGCAGCTTCGGAGGGACCCAACTCAGCCATGAGCAGTTCTTC
CASSFGGTQLSHEQFF
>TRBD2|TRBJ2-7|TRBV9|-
TGTGCCAGCAGCGCTGGACTAGCGGAGCCCCAGTACTTC
CASSAGLAEPQYF
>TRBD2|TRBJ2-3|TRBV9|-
TGTGCCAGCAGCGGCAGACTAGCGGGGGAACTCACAGATACGCAGTATTTT
CASSGRLAGELTDTQYF
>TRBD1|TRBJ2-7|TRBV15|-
TGTGCCACCAGCAGATACAGGGGTAGTCACGAGCAGTACTTC
CATSRYRGSHEQYF
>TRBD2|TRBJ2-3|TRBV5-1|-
TGCGCCAGCAGCGCCACTAGCGGGAGGGCAGATACGCAGTATTTT
CASSATSGRADTQYF
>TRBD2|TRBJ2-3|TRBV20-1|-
TGCAGTGCTAGTGGCCGGGAGGCTAGCACAGATACGCAGTATTTT
CSASGREASTDTQYF
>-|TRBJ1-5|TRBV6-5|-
TGTGCCAGCCGGGACATCCTCACTGGGCCCCAGCATTTT
CASRDILTGPQHF
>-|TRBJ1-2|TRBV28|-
TGTGCCAGCAGTGTAGGACAGTCGATCTATGGCTACACCTTC
CASSVGQSIYGYTF
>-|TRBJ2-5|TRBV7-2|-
TGTGCCAGCAGCTTACTACTACAAGAGACCCAGTACTTC
CASSLLLQETQYF
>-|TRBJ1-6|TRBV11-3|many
TGTGCCAGCAGCTTGGGGCATGATAATTCACCCCTCCACTTT
CASSLGHDNSPLHF
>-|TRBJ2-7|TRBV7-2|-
TGTGCCAGCAGCTTAATGGCTTCCTACGAGCAGTACTTC
CASSLMASYEQYF
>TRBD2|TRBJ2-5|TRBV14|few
TGTGCCAGCAGCCAAGATCGGACTAGCGGACAAGAGACCCAGTACTTC
CASSQDRTSGQETQYF